This T cell receptor (beta chain) derives from a study of T cells in Graves' hyperthyroidism and ophthalmopathy. TCR beta CDR3 sequences were amplified from RNA transcripts. First-round RT-PCR targeting the TCR CDR3 was performed with the HTBI primer set. Each CDR3 protein gets one entry after TCRdb re-called the multiplex PCR reads with MiXCR. Of about 760,000 distinct CDR3 sequences listed, approximately 36% were seen once; the top ten hold approximately 31%. CDR3 length: 14 amino acids. Germline values: CDR1 MNHEY, CDR2 SVGAGI. The trim removed 5 bases at V and 8 bases at J, leaving 9 bases unmatched. The hyperthyroidism was newly diagnosed and had lasted under 2 months; the patients were aged 18 to 65. Lactation, pregnancy, other autoimmune disease or uncontrolled infection excluded patients.

The clonotype was recovered from a woman aged 40 to 50 with Graves' hyperthyroidism. Sequencing used blood. The chain uses TRBV6-5 and TRBJ1-2; TRBD1 agrees at 9 bases. DNA for the CDR3: TGTGCCAGCAGTCTCCGGGACAGGGATGACGGCTACACCTTC. It yields the protein CASSLRDRDDGYTF.